This T cell receptor (beta chain) appears in the sequencing data of a study of cytomegalovirus exposure and HLA in healthy donors. This clone occurred a few times. 60 Vbeta and 13 Jbeta primers were used in PCR. Assay: immunoSEQ multiplex PCR; the TCRdb copy retains only in-frame clones and omits some. The table records tens of thousands of clones, roughly 79% of them present only once. CDR1 and CDR2 from the germline V gene are SEHNR and FQNEAQ (reference sequence). CDR3 size: 15 residues. The sequence was obtained from a woman aged 25 to 39 in good health and CMV-seronegative. The gene calls are TRBV7-9 and TRBJ2-7; possible D gene TRBD1, 5 bases. Sequencing used PBMCs. CDR3 sequence: CSILTPGPKGYEQYF. For the CDR3, the DNA is TGTTCCATATTAACTCCGGGTCCTAAGGGGTACGAGCAGTACTTC.